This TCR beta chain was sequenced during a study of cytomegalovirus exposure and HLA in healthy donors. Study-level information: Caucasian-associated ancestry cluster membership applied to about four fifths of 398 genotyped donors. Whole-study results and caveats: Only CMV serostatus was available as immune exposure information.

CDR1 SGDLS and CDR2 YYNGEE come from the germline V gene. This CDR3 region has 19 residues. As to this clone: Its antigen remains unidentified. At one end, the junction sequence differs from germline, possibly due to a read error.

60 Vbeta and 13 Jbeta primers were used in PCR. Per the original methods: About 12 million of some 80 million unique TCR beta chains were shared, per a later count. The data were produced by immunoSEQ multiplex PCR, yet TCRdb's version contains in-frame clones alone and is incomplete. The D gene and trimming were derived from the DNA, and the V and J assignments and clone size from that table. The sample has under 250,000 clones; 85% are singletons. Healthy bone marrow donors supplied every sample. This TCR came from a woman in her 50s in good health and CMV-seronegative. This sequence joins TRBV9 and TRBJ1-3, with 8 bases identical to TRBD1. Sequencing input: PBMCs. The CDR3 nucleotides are TGTGCCAGCAGCGTAGGTGGACAGGGCCGTCAAGGTTTCGGAAATACCATATATTTT. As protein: CASSVGGQGRQGFGNTIYF.